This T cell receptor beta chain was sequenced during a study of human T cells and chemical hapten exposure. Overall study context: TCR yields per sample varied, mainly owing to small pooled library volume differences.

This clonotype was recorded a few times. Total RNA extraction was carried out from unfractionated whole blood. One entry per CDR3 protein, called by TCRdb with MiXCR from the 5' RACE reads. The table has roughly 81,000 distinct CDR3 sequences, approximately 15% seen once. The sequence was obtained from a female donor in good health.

The chain's CDR3 is CASSPANGQGNSPLHF. The DNA for the CDR3 is TGCGCCAGCAGCCCGGCAAATGGGCAGGGAAATTCACCCCTCCACTTT. This chain links TRBV4-3 with TRBJ1-6; D may be TRBD1 (5 bases). V lost 4 bases, J lost 7 bases, and 17 bases lay in between. This CDR3 is 16 amino acids long. In germline, CDR1 is LGHNA, CDR2 YSLEER.